Sequencing of this T cell receptor beta chain was carried out in a study of shared clonotypes between healthy human individuals. The authors distributed each subset's genomic DNA evenly over several immunoSEQ plates. Some clones are missing from TCRdb's copy, which holds only in-frame ones; the method was immunoSEQ multiplex PCR. Here the sample spans millions of clones, approximately 94% being singletons. CDR3 length equals 10 residues. Germline loops: CDR1 MNHEY, CDR2 SVGAGI. V was pared by 6 bases and J by 13 bases, with 9 bases between. Naive CD8 cells were CD45RO-negative, positively selected for CCR7, excluding terminally differentiated effector memory CD45RA+ cells.

Specimen: naive CD8+ T cells sorted from blood. The receptor was isolated from a man between 18 and 29 years old in good health. V and J are TRBV6-5 and TRBJ2-2; no definite D call. Here the CDR3 DNA reads TGTGCCAGCAGGGGCTCTCGGCTGTTTTTT. It codes for CASRGSRLFF.